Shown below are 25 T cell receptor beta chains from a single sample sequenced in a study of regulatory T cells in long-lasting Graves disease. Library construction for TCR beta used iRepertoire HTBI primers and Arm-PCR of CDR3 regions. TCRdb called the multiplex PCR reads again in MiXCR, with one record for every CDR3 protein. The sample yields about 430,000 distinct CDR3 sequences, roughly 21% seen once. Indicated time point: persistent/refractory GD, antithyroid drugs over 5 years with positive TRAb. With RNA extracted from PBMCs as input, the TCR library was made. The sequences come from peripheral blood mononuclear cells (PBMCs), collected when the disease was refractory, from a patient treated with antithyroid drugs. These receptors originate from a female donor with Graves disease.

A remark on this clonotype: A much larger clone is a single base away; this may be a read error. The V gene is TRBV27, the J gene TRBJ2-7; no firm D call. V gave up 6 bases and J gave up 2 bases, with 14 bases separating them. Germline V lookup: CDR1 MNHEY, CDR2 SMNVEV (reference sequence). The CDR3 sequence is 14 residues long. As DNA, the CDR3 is TGTGCCAGCAGCCTCGGCAGGCTGACCTACGAGCAGTACTTC. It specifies CASSLGRLTYEQYF.

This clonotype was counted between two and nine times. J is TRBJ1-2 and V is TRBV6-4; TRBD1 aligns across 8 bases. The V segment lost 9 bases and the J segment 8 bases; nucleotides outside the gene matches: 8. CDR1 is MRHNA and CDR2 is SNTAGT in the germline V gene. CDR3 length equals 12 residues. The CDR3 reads CASRTGSGGYTF. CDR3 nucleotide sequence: TGTGCCAGTCGGACAGGGTCGGGCGGCTACACCTTC.

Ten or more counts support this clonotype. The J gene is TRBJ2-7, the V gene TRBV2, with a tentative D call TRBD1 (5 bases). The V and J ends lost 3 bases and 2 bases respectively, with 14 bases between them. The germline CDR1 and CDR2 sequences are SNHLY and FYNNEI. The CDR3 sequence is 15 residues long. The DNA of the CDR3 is TGTGCCAGCAGTGATGGGGCCCCGCCAACCTACGAGCAGTACTTC. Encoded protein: CASSDGAPPTYEQYF.

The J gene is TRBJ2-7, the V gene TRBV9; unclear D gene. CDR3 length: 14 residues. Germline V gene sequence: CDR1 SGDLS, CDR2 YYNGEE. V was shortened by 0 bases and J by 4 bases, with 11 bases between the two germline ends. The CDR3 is CASSVDGHGYEQYF. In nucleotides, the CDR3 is TGTGCCAGCAGCGTAGACGGCCACGGATACGAGCAGTACTTC.

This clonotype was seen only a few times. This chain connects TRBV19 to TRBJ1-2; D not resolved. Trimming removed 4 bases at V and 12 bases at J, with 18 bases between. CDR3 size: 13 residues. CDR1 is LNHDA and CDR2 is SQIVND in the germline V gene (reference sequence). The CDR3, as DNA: TGTGCCAGTAGTACCCCCCGGCGTGACGGCCACACCTTC. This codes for CASSTPRRDGHTF.

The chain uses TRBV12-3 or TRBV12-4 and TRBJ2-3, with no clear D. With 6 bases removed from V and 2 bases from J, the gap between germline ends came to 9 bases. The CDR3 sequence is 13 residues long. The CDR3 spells CASRSTNTDTQYF. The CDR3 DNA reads TGTGCCAGCAGAAGCACCAACACAGATACGCAGTATTTT.

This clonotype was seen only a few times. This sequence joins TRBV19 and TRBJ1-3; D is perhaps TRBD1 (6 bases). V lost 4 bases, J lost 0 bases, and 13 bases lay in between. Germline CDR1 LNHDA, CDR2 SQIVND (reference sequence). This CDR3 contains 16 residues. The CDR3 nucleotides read TGTGCCAGTAGTACCCGGGGACAAGACTCTGGAAACACCATATATTTT. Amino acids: CASSTRGQDSGNTIYF. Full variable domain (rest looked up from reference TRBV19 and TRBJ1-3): DGGITQSPKYLFRKEGQNVTLSCEQNLNHDAMYWYRQDPGQGLRLIYYSQIVNDFQKGDIAEGYSVSREKKESFPLTVTSAQKNPTAFYLCASSTRGQDSGNTIYFGEGSWLTVV.

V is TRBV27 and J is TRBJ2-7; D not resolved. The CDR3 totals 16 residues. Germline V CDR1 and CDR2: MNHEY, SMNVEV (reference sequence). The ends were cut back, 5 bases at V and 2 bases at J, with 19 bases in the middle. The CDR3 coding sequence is TGTGCCAGCAGTCCCTCGGCCGCGAAAGCCCCCTACGAGCAGTACTTC. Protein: CASSPSAAKAPYEQYF.

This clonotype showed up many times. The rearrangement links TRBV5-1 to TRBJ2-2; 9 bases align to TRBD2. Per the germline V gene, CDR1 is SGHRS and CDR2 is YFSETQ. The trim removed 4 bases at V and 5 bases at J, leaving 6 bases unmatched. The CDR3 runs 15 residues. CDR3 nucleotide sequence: TGCGCCAGCAGCGGAGCGGGAGGAGGAACCGGGGAGCTGTTTTTT. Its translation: CASSGAGGGTGELFF.

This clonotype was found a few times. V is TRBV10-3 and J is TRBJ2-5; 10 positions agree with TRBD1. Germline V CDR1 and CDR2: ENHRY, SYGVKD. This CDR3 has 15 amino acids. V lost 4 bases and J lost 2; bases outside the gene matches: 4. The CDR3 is CAISAPGQGQETQYF. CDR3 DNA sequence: TGTGCCATCAGTGCCCCGGGACAGGGGCAAGAGACCCAGTACTTC.

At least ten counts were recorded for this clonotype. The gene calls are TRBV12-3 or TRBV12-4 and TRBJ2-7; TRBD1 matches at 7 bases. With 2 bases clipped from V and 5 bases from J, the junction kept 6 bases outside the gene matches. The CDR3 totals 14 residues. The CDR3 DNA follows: TGTGCCAGCAGTTTATCAGGGGGTCTCGACGAGCAGTACTTC. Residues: CASSLSGGLDEQYF.

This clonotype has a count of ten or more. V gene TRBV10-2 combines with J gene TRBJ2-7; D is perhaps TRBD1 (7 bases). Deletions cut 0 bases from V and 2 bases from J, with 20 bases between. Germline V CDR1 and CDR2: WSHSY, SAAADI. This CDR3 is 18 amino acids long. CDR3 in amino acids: CASSESVLWRGRTYEQYF. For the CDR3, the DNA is TGCGCCAGCAGTGAGTCGGTTCTTTGGAGGGGGCGAACCTACGAGCAGTACTTC.

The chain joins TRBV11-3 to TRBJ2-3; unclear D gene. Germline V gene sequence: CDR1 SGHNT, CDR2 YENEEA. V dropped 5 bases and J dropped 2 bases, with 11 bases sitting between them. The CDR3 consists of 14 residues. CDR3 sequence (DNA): TGTGCCAGCAGCCCCAACAGCGTCACAGATACGCAGTATTTT. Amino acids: CASSPNSVTDTQYF.

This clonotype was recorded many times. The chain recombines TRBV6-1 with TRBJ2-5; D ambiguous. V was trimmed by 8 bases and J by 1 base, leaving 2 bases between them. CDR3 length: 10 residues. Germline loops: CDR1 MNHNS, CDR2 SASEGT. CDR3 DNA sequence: TGTGCCAGCTTCCAAGAGACCCAGTACTTC. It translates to CASFQETQYF.

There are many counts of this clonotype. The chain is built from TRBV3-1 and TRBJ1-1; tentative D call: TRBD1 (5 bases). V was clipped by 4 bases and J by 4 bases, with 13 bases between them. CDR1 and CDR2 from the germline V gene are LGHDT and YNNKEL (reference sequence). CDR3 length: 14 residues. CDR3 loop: CASSPRGFGTEAFF. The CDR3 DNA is TGTGCCAGCAGCCCGAGGGGATTTGGCACTGAAGCTTTCTTT. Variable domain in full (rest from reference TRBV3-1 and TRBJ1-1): DTAVSQTPKYLVTQMGNDKSIKCEQNLGHDTMYWYKQDSKKFLKIMFSYNNKELIINETVPNRFSPKSPDKAHLNLHINSLELGDSAVYFCASSPRGFGTEAFFGQGTRLTVV.

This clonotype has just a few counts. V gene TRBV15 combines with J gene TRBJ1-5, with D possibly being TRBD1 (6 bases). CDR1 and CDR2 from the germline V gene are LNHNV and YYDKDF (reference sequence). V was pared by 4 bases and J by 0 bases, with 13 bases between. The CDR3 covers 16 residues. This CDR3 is CATSMWGGHSNQPQHF. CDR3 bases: TGTGCCACCAGCATGTGGGGGGGCCATAGCAATCAGCCCCAGCATTTT. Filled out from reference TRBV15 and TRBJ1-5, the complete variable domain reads DAMVIQNPRYQVTQFGKPVTLSCSQTLNHNVMYWYQQKSSQAPKLLFHYYDKDFNNEADTPDNFQSRRPNTSFCFLDIRSPGLGDTAMYLCATSMWGGHSNQPQHFGDGTRLSIL.

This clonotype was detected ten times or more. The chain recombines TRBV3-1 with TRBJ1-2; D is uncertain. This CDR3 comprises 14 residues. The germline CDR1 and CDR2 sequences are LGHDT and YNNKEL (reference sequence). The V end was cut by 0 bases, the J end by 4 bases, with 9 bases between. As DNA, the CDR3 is TGTGCCAGCAGCCAAGAGTTCCCGCGCTATGGCTACACCTTC. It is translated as CASSQEFPRYGYTF.

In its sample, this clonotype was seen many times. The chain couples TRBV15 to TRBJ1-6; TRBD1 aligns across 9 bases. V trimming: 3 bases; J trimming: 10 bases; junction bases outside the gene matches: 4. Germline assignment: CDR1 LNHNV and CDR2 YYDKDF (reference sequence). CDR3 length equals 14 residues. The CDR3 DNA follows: TGTGCCACCAGCAGGGGACAGGGAAGCTCACCCCTCCACTTT. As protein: CATSRGQGSSPLHF.

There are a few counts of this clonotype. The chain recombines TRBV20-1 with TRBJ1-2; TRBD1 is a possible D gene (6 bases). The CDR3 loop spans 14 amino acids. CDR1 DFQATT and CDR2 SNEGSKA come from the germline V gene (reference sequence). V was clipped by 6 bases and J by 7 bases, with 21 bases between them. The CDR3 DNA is TGCAGTGCCCCTAGCGGGGGGCGGAATCGTGGCTACACCTTC. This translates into CSAPSGGRNRGYTF.

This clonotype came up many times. The CDR3 is CASSFVGEETQYF. The CDR3 coding sequence is TGTGCCAGCAGTTTTGTGGGAGAAGAGACCCAGTACTTC. The rearrangement links TRBV28 to TRBJ2-5; TRBD2 might be the D (5 bases). Germline V gives CDR1 MDHEN, CDR2 SYDVKM. Deletions cut 3 bases from V and 3 bases from J, with 8 bases between. The CDR3 contains 13 residues.

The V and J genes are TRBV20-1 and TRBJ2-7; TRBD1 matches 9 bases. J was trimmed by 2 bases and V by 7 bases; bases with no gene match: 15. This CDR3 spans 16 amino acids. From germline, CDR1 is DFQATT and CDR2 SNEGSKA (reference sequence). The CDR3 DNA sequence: TGCAGTGACCACTTCCCCGGGACAGGGATAACCTACGAGCAGTACTTC. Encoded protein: CSDHFPGTGITYEQYF.

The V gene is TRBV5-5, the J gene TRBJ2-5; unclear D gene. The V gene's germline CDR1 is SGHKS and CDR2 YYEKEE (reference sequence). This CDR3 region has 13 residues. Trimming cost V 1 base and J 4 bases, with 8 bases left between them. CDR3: CASSLSLAETQYF. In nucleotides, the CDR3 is TGTGCCAGCAGCTTGAGTTTGGCAGAGACCCAGTACTTC.

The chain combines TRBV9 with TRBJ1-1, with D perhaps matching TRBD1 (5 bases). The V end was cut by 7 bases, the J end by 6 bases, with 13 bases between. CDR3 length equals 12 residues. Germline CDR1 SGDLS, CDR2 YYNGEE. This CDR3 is CASSELGAEAFF. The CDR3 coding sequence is TGTGCCAGCTCAGAGTTAGGGGCTGAAGCTTTCTTT.

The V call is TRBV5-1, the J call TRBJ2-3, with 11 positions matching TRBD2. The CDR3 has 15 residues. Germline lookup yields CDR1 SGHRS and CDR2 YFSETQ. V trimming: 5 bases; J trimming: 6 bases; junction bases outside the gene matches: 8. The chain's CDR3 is CASSRTSGSKDTQYF. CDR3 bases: TGCGCCAGCAGTCGAACTAGCGGGAGCAAGGATACGCAGTATTTT.

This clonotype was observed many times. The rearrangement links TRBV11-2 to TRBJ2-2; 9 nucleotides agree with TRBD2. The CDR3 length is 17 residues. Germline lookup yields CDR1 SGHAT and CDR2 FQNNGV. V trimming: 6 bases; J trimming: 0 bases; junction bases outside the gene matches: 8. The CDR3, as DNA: TGTGCCAGCAGTTCGCCGACTAGCGGAACGAACACCGGGGAGCTGTTTTTT. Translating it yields CASSSPTSGTNTGELFF.